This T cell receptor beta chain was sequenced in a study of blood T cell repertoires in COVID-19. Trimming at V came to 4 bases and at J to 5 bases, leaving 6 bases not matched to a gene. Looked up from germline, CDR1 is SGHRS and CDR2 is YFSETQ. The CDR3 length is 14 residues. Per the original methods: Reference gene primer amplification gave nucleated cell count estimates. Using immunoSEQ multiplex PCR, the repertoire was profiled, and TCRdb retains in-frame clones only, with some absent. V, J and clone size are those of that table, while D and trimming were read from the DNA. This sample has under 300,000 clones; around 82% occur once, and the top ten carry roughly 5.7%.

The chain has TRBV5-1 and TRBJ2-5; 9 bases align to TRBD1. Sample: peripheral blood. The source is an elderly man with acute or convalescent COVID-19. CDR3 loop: CASSTGQGKETQYF. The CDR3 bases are TGCGCCAGCAGCACCGGACAGGGGAAGGAGACCCAGTACTTC.